This TCR beta chain stems from a study of Ad26.COV2.S vaccination and SARS-CoV-2 variants. About the study: A participant enrolled in the COV1001 Ad26.COV2.S trial arm provided the sample.

Measured with immunoSEQ multiplex PCR; TCRdb has only the in-frame clones, and not every one. The sample has some 350,000 clones; roughly 84% are singletons. Treatment indicated: about 20 received Ad26.COV2.S at low or high dose, single or two shots; about 5 received placebo; per-sample allocation not given. Specimen acquisition occurred on day 63 following the initial vaccine or placebo injection. An Ad26 vector was used to express Wuhan-strain SARS-CoV-2 spike as the vaccine. This CDR3 contains 16 residues. Germline-derived CDR1 and CDR2 are MRHNA and SNTAGT. V lost 3 bases, J lost 3 bases, and 7 bases stayed unmatched. General study results and limits: Vaccinated individuals (as opposed to placebo recipients) had higher spike-specific TCR breadth. It was found that vaccine and placebo recipients had similar non-spike TCR breadth.

About this clone itself: Its antigen remains unknown.

The receptor comes from a person between 18 and 65 years old who received the Ad26.COV2.S COVID-19 vaccine or a placebo. J is TRBJ2-3 and V is TRBV6-4; 9 bases match TRBD2. The sample consisted of peripheral blood, taken in a trial of Ad26.COV2.S vaccine versus placebo. The CDR3: CASSEEGAGGTDTQYF. The CDR3 DNA sequence: TGTGCCAGCAGTGAGGAGGGAGCGGGGGGAACAGATACGCAGTATTTT.